The clone carrying this T cell receptor (beta chain) has a count of ten or more. The data were obtained in a study of spatial heterogeneity in lung cancer. There are 13 residues in the CDR3. Trimming removed 3 bases from V and 4 bases from J, with 7 bases in between. The time point was: sample taken at primary tumor resection. Whole RNA was taken from tumor, nontumor lung or frozen PBMC; it was then sequenced unsorted. Each TCR cDNA molecule bore a unique molecular identifier. TCRdb reprocessed the 5' RACE reads with MiXCR, giving one entry per CDR3 protein. Of some 53,000 distinct CDR3 sequences listed, about 7% are singletons.

The chain links TRBV12-3 or TRBV12-4 to TRBJ2-1, with D unresolved. The clonotype was recovered from a female donor with early-stage non-small cell lung cancer. The source was PBMCs, collected at surgery. The CDR3 sequence is CASSFGPYNEQFF. Here the CDR3 DNA reads TGTGCCAGCAGTTTCGGCCCTTACAATGAGCAGTTCTTC.